The sequence of this TCR beta chain was determined in a study of blood T cells in healthy people across ages. The use of a sample-barcoded 5' primer and a J-beta primer mix characterized a second PCR of about 7 to 12 cycles. Every sample returned 2.5 million or more CDR3-containing paired-end reads. TCRdb ran MiXCR on the 5' RACE reads and lists one entry per CDR3 protein. Counted here are 1.2 million to 1.5 million distinct CDR3 sequences, 42% occurring once; the ten biggest clones make up around 8%. The CDR3 extends over 13 amino acids. V lost 4 bases, J lost 3 bases, and 13 bases lay in between. Germline loops: CDR1 GTSNPN, CDR2 SVGIG (reference sequence). General study results and limits: There were more naive CD4+ cells and higher diversity in long-lived donors than in aged donors. Nothing was known about donor CMV status, and this possibly confounded expanded clonotype changes. Unsorted PBMCs ruled out conclusive naive versus antigen-experienced comparison.

With respect to this clonotype: What it recognizes is unknown.

The origin of this receptor is a woman younger than 35 in good health. The gene calls are TRBV30 and TRBJ2-7; the D is unclear. Sequencing was carried out using blood. The CDR3 reads CAWTIPWSYEQYF. The CDR3, as DNA: TGTGCCTGGACCATTCCCTGGAGCTACGAGCAGTACTTC.